Sequencing of this T cell receptor (beta chain) was carried out in a study of monozygotic twins with cystic fibrosis. Study-wide points: No link emerged between shared CDR3 counts and age, concordance or severity. Unrelated CF individuals shared fewer identical clonotypes than monozygotic CF twins. J usage was most co-twin-similar in 8 of 16 pairs, V in 13.

The junction had 7 bases not matched to a gene; V was cut back by 6 bases and J by 4 bases. Germline V gene data show CDR1 as SGHTA and CDR2 as FQGTGA. This CDR3 has 15 residues. This clone was detected only a few times. Its antigen remains unknown. Assay used: immunoSEQ multiplex PCR; TCRdb lists only in-frame clones, some missing. Among about 36,000 clones listed, about 80% were seen once. The sequenced sample was blood. This TCR was sampled from a girl aged 2 to 9 with cystic fibrosis. This chain joins TRBV7-3 and TRBJ2-2; 8 bases are a match to TRBD2. In nucleotides, the CDR3 is TGTGCCAGCAGTCTTTTAGCGGGGCCCACCGGGGAGCTGTTTTTT. Protein sequence: CASSLLAGPTGELFF.